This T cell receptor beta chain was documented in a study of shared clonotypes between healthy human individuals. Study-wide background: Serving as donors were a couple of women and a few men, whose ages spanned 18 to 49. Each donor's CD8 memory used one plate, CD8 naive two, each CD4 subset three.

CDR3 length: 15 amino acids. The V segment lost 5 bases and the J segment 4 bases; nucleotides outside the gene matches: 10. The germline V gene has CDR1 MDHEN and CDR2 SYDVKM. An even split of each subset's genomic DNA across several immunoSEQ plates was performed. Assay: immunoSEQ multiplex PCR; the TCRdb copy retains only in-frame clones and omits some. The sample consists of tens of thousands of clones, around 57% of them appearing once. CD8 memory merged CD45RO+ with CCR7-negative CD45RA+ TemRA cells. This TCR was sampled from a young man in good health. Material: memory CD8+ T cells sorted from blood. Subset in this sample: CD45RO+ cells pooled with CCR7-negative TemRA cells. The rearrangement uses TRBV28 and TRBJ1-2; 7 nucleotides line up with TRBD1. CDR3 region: CASSIRQGEGYGYTF. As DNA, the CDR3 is TGTGCCAGCAGTATTCGACAGGGCGAGGGCTATGGCTACACCTTC.